Listed here are 13 T cell receptor beta chains from one sample, sequenced in a study of T cell responses to AZD1222 COVID-19 vaccine. Generated by immunoSEQ multiplex PCR, the TCRdb table keeps only in-frame clones and is missing some. Of about 28,000 clones in the sample, 89% are singletons; the top ten hold 1% to 1.5%. Specimen: peripheral blood, collected on day 0 of AZD1222 vaccination. The receptor set was obtained from an adult in good health.

The gene calls are TRBV6-5 and TRBJ2-7, with 9 positions matching TRBD2. The ends lost 6 bases at V and 2 bases at J; junction bases unmatched: 5. The CDR3 sequence is 14 residues long. CDR1 MNHEY and CDR2 SVGAGI come from the germline V gene. CDR3: CASRFSGSTYEQYF. In DNA form, the CDR3 reads TGTGCCAGCAGGTTTAGCGGGAGCACCTACGAGCAGTACTTC.

The chain recombines TRBV12-5 with TRBJ1-1; D gene ambiguous. The CDR3 consists of 15 residues. The V end lost 5 bases, the J end lost 1 base, and 14 bases lay between the germline ends. Germline CDR1 and CDR2: LGHNT and FRNRAP. As DNA, the CDR3 is TGTGCTAGTGGTATGATCTGGAGATCGAACACTGAAGCTTTCTTT. Protein: CASGMIWRSNTEAFF.

This clone came up a few times. V and J are TRBV7-2 and TRBJ2-2, with a weak D call TRBD2 (6 bases). This CDR3 is built from 16 residues. The germline V and J ends were trimmed by 5 bases and 0 bases, with 13 bases remaining between them. CDR1 is SGHTA, CDR2 FQGNSA, per germline. The CDR3 sequence is CASSRSAGTNTGELFF. The CDR3 bases are TGTGCCAGCAGCCGTTCGGCGGGAACGAACACCGGGGAGCTGTTTTTT.

The rearrangement uses TRBV25-1 and TRBJ2-7, with D unclear. The CDR3 is 14 residues long. The V and J ends lost 8 bases and 4 bases respectively, with 18 bases between them. Germline CDR1 and CDR2: MGHDK and SYGVNS. CDR3 DNA sequence: TGTGCCAGCCCTTCCGAGCGTATGGAGTACGAGCAGTACTTC. Protein sequence: CASPSERMEYEQYF.

The chain combines TRBV4-2 with TRBJ2-5, with D possibly being TRBD1 or TRBD2 (6 bases each). CDR1 is LGHNA, CDR2 YNFKEQ, per germline. This CDR3 spans 16 amino acids. Trimming shortened V by 0 bases and J by 5 bases, and 16 bases separated the two germline ends. The CDR3: CASSQDGNGGGETQYF. In DNA form, the CDR3 reads TGTGCCAGCAGCCAAGATGGTAACGGGGGCGGGGAGACCCAGTACTTC.

This clone was recorded a few times. The chain has TRBV4-1 and TRBJ2-7; 9 bases line up with TRBD2. Losses at the gene ends were 6 bases for V and 0 bases for J; bases not matched to a gene: 6. This CDR3 has 15 amino acids. Germline V gene sequence: CDR1 MGHRA, CDR2 YSYEKL. CDR3 loop: CASRRLAGVSYEQYF. The CDR3 bases are TGCGCCAGCAGGCGCTTAGCGGGGGTCTCCTACGAGCAGTACTTC.

This clone is a singleton in its sample. This chain links TRBV7-9 with TRBJ1-1, with D hard to call. In germline, CDR1 is SEHNR, CDR2 FQNEAQ (reference sequence). The CDR3 runs 13 residues. The V end lost 5 bases, the J end lost 1 base, and 8 bases lay between the germline ends. This CDR3 reads CASSIQENTEAFF. Here the CDR3 DNA reads TGTGCCAGCAGCATTCAGGAGAACACTGAAGCTTTCTTT.

The V gene is TRBV30, the J gene TRBJ1-1, with TRBD1 identical over 7 bases. This CDR3 is 13 amino acids long. Germline CDR1 GTSNPN, CDR2 SVGIG (reference sequence). Losses at the gene ends were 3 bases for V and 1 base for J; bases not matched to a gene: 2. For the CDR3, the DNA is TGTGCCTGGAGGGGGACAGAGAACACTGAAGCTTTCTTT. This gives the protein CAWRGTENTEAFF.

As concerns this clone: At one of its ends the junction is not consistent with the germline gene, which may arise from a read error. CDR3 DNA sequence: TGTGCCAGCAGCTTAGGAGGGACAACGAATGAAAAACTGTTTTTT. This gives the protein CASSLGGTTNEKLFF. This chain links TRBV7-9 with TRBJ1-4; maybe TRBD1 (6 bases). Germline CDR1 reads SEHNR; CDR2 reads FQNEAQ (reference sequence). CDR3 length equals 15 residues.

This chain uses TRBV10-1 with TRBJ2-3; either TRBD1 or TRBD2 may fit D (5 bases each). The CDR3 extends over 14 amino acids. In germline, CDR1 is WNHNN, CDR2 SYGVQD (reference sequence). Deletions cut 2 bases from V and 6 bases from J, with 12 bases between. The CDR3 here is CASSEAGWGDTQYF. In DNA form, the CDR3 reads TGCGCCAGCAGTGAGGCCGGTTGGGGGGATACGCAGTATTTT.

The genes are TRBV6-5 and TRBJ2-7; the match to TRBD2 covers 7 bases. The germline CDR1 and CDR2 sequences are MNHEY and SVGAGI. The length of the CDR3 is 14 residues. J gave up 6 bases and V 6 bases, and 11 bases lay outside the gene matches. The CDR3 nucleotides read TGTGCCAGCAGCCACCAGACAGAGCGGGGCGAGCAGTACTTC. Amino acid sequence: CASSHQTERGEQYF.

The chain is built from TRBV5-4 and TRBJ2-1; D not certain. The CDR3 runs to 13 residues. The germline V gene has CDR1 SGHNT and CDR2 YYREEE (reference sequence). With 0 bases removed from V and 6 bases from J, the gap between germline ends came to 7 bases. The CDR3 region has the DNA TGTGCCAGCAGCTTGGTAGAGGCCAATGAGCAGTTCTTC. This gives the protein CASSLVEANEQFF.

The chain has TRBV4-1 and TRBJ2-1; 9 nucleotides match TRBD1. Trimming took 4 bases from V and 5 from J; bases not matched to a gene: 9. The CDR3 length is 16 residues. In germline, CDR1 is MGHRA, CDR2 YSYEKL. The CDR3 sequence: CASSRAGTGFNNEQFF. CDR3 DNA: TGCGCCAGCAGCCGAGCCGGGACAGGGTTTAACAATGAGCAGTTCTTC.